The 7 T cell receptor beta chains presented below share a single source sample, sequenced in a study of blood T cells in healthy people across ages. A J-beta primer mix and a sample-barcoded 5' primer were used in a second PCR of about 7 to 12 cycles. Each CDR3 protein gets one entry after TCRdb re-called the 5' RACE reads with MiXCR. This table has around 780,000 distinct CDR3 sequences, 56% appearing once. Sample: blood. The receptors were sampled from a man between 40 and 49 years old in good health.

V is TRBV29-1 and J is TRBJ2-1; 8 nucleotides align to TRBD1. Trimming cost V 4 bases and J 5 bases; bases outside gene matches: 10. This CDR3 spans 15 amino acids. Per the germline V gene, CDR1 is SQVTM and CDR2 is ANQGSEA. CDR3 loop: CSVVGTGSRHNEQFF. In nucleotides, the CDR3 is TGCAGCGTTGTCGGGACAGGCAGCCGGCACAATGAGCAGTTCTTC.

The CDR3: CASSLNVQGYTDTQYF. CDR3 nucleotide sequence: TGTGCCAGCAGCTTAAACGTCCAGGGGTACACAGATACGCAGTATTTT. The chain has TRBV7-3 and TRBJ2-3; possible D gene TRBD1, 6 bases. Germline assignment: CDR1 SGHTA and CDR2 FQGTGA. The CDR3 has 16 residues. V lost 1 base to trimming and J lost 2 bases, with 13 bases between them.

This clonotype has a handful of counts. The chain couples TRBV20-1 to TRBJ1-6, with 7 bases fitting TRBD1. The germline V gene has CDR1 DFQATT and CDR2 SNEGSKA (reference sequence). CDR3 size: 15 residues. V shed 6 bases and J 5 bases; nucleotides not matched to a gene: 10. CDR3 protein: CSALQGRANNSPLHF. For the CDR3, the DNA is TGCAGTGCGCTACAGGGGAGGGCGAATAATTCACCCCTCCACTTT.

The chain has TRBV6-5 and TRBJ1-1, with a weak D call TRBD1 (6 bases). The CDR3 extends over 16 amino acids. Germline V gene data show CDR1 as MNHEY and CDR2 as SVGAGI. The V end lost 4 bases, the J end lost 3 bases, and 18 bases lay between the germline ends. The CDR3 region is CASSWKIQGGDTEAFF. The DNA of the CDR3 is TGTGCCAGCAGTTGGAAGATACAGGGCGGGGACACTGAAGCTTTCTTT.

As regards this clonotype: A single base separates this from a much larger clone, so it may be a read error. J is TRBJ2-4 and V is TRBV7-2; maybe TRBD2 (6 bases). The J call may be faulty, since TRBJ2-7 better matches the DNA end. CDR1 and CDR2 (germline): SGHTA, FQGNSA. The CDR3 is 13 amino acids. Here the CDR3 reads CASSSSVSHEQYF. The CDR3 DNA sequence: TGTGCCAGCAGTTCTAGCGTCTCCCACGAGCAGTACTTC.

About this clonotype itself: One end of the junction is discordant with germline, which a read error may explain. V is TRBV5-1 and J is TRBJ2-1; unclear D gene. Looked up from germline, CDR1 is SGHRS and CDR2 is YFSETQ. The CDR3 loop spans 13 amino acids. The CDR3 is CTSSLFSNNEQFF. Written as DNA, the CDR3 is TGCACCAGCAGCTTGTTCAGTAACAATGAGCAGTTCTTC.

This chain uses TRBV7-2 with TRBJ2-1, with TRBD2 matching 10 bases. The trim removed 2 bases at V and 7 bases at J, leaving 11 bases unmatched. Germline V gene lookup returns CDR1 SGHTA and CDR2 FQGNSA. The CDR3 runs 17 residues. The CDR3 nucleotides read TGTGCCAGCAGCTTATTCCTAGCGGGGGCCACAGGGAATGAGCAGTTCTTC. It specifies CASSLFLAGATGNEQFF.